These 25 T cell receptor beta chains were all obtained from the same sample, sequenced in a study of radiation and T cells in renal cell carcinoma. Indicated time point: blood 2 weeks post-SBRT. As to treatment: 15 Gy SBRT to primary tumor, nephrectomy 4 weeks later. TCRdb keeps only in-frame clones here, not all; method: immunoSEQ multiplex PCR. Among over 60,000 clones listed, roughly 72% were seen once. Here the sequenced sample was blood, taken from a patient whose treatment included radiotherapy and nephrectomy. Receptor source: a man aged 55 to 69 with renal cell carcinoma.

The rearrangement links TRBV6-6 to TRBJ1-1; D is uncertain. This CDR3 is built from 16 residues. Germline V gene lookup returns CDR1 MNHNY and CDR2 SVGAGI (reference sequence). V was cut by 0 bases and J by 1 base, with 12 bases left in between. The DNA of the CDR3 is TGTGCCAGCAGTTACTCGCCGGACCGACGGAACACTGAAGCTTTCTTT. Translating it yields CASSYSPDRRNTEAFF.

The CDR3 sequence is CASSRDRGQDTQYF. DNA for the CDR3: TGTGCCAGCAGCCGGGACAGGGGGCAAGATACGCAGTATTTT. The chain combines TRBV7-8 with TRBJ2-3; TRBD1 aligns across 12 bases. CDR1 SGHVS and CDR2 FQNEAQ come from the germline V gene. V was pared by 5 bases and J by 5 bases, with 2 bases of the junction left unmatched. This CDR3 comprises 14 residues.

The gene calls are TRBV2 and TRBJ2-7, with unresolved D. V gave up 6 bases and J gave up 0 bases, with 12 bases separating them. CDR3 length equals 14 residues. Germline loops: CDR1 SNHLY, CDR2 FYNNEI. Here the CDR3 reads CASSRPGSSYEQYV. In DNA, the CDR3 is TGTGCCAGCAGCCGGCCAGGAAGCTCCTACGAGCAGTACGTC.

The chain uses TRBV7-2 and TRBJ2-1; 11 positions match TRBD2. After removal of 1 base from V and 4 bases from J, the junction contained 3 bases not matched to a gene. Germline V gene data show CDR1 as SGHTA and CDR2 as FQGNSA. CDR3 length equals 16 residues. The CDR3 nucleotides read TGTGCCAGCAGCTTAGAGTCTAGCGGGGGGTACAATGAGCAGTTCTTC. Translating gives CASSLESSGGYNEQFF.

In DNA, the CDR3 is TGCGCCAGCAGCCCTAGGACTAGCGGGGGATCAATATTAGCCAAAAACATTCAGTACTTC. This sequence encodes CASSPRTSGGSILAKNIQYF. The chain joins TRBV5-1 to TRBJ2-4; 13 bases are shared with TRBD2. In germline, CDR1 is SGHRS, CDR2 YFSETQ. V shed 4 bases, J shed 0 bases, and the junction held 13 bases outside the gene matches. The CDR3 length is 20 residues.

The rearrangement uses TRBV5-6 and TRBJ2-1; no clear D gene. Per germline, CDR1 SGHDT and CDR2 YYEEEE. The CDR3 spans 12 residues. Trimming cost V 0 bases and J 6 bases, with 4 bases left between them. CDR3 residues: CASSLAINEQFF. The CDR3, as DNA: TGTGCCAGCAGCTTGGCGATCAATGAGCAGTTCTTC.

The rearrangement joins TRBV7-9 to TRBJ2-1, with 9 bases identical to TRBD2. Germline assignment: CDR1 SEHNR and CDR2 FQNEAQ (reference sequence). The CDR3 contains 16 residues. After removal of 0 bases from V and 0 bases from J, the junction contained 0 bases not matched to a gene. DNA for the CDR3: TGTGCCAGCAGCTTAGCGACTAGCGGCTCCTACAATGAGCAGTTCTTC. As protein: CASSLATSGSYNEQFF. Complete variable domain (other parts from reference TRBV7-9 and TRBJ2-1): DTGVSQNPRHKITKRGQNVTFRCDPISEHNRLYWYRQTLGQGPEFLTYFQNEAQLEKSRLLSDRFSAERPKGSFSTLEIQRTEQGDSAMYLCASSLATSGSYNEQFFGPGTRLTVL.

This sequence joins TRBV7-2 and TRBJ1-1; no clear D gene. V was clipped by 1 base and J by 5 bases, with 14 bases between them. This CDR3 has 15 residues. The germline gives CDR1 SGHTA, CDR2 FQGNSA. CDR3 in amino acids: CASSLVRILRTEAFF. The CDR3 coding sequence is TGTGCCAGCAGCTTAGTCAGAATTCTTCGGACTGAAGCTTTCTTT.

The CDR3 reads CASSLGQGPPNEKLFF. CDR3 sequence (DNA): TGCGCCAGCAGCTTGGGACAGGGGCCCCCTAATGAAAAACTGTTTTTT. The rearrangement joins TRBV5-1 to TRBJ1-4, with 8 bases identical to TRBD1. V shed 0 bases, J shed 3 bases, and the junction held 4 bases outside the gene matches. Per the germline V gene, CDR1 is SGHRS and CDR2 is YFSETQ. There are 16 residues in the CDR3.

The rearrangement joins TRBV18 to TRBJ1-2, with 12 bases matching TRBD1. Trimming at V came to 5 bases and at J to 0 bases, leaving 7 bases not matched to a gene. The CDR3 is made up of 17 amino acids. Germline-derived CDR1 and CDR2 are KGHSH and LQKENI. Here the CDR3 reads CASSTGQGAVSNYGYTF. Here the CDR3 DNA reads TGTGCCAGCTCAACGGGACAGGGGGCTGTATCTAACTATGGCTACACCTTC.

The CDR3 bases are TGTGCCAGCAGAAGACCGGGACCCCGGTCCTACAATGAGCAGTTCTTC. Amino acids: CASRRPGPRSYNEQFF. This chain uses TRBV2 with TRBJ2-1; D is perhaps TRBD1 or TRBD2 (5 bases each). The CDR3 loop spans 16 amino acids. The germline V and J ends were trimmed by 6 bases and 1 base, with 16 bases remaining between them. CDR1 and CDR2 (germline): SNHLY, FYNNEI.

The rearrangement joins TRBV5-1 to TRBJ2-5; 8 bases agree with TRBD1. CDR3 length: 16 residues. The germline V gene has CDR1 SGHRS and CDR2 YFSETQ. V shed 3 bases, J shed 2 bases, and the junction held 9 bases outside the gene matches. This chain's CDR3 is CASSWAGQEPQETQYF. CDR3 in DNA: TGCGCCAGCAGCTGGGCGGGACAGGAGCCTCAAGAGACCCAGTACTTC. Full variable domain (missing parts from reference TRBV5-1 and TRBJ2-5): KAGVTQTPRYLIKTRGQQVTLSCSPISGHRSVSWYQQTPGQGLQFLFEYFSETQRNKGNFPGRFSGRQFSNSRSEMNVSTLELGDSALYLCASSWAGQEPQETQYFGPGTRLLVL.

A few counts support this clone. The chain has TRBV19 and TRBJ2-1; 8 bases match TRBD2. V lost 8 bases, J lost 4 bases, and 13 bases stayed unmatched. The length of the CDR3 is 16 residues. Germline lookup yields CDR1 LNHDA and CDR2 SQIVND (reference sequence). Here the CDR3 DNA reads TGTGCCAGTGCGAATCCGAGCCTAGCGGGTTACAATGAGCAGTTCTTC. Its translation is CASANPSLAGYNEQFF.

This clone is a singleton in its sample. The DNA for the CDR3 is TGCGCCAGCAGCTTGGCTCCGGGACAGGGGATAGTCGAGAATGAAAAACTGTTTTTT. It specifies CASSLAPGQGIVENEKLFF. The J gene is TRBJ1-4, the V gene TRBV5-1; TRBD1 agrees at 10 bases. The ends lost 0 bases at V and 5 bases at J; junction bases unmatched: 13. Germline V gene data show CDR1 as SGHRS and CDR2 as YFSETQ. The CDR3 consists of 19 residues. The whole variable domain, filled in from reference TRBV5-1 and TRBJ1-4, reads KAGVTQTPRYLIKTRGQQVTLSCSPISGHRSVSWYQQTPGQGLQFLFEYFSETQRNKGNFPGRFSGRQFSNSRSEMNVSTLELGDSALYLCASSLAPGQGIVENEKLFFGSGTQLSVL.

The chain has TRBV14 and TRBJ1-6; no definite D call. Germline V CDR1 and CDR2: SGHDN, FVKESK. Trimming removed 0 bases from V and 7 bases from J, with 13 bases in between. The CDR3 consists of 16 residues. The CDR3: CASSQDLAEYNSPLHF. The CDR3 DNA is TGTGCCAGCAGCCAAGATTTGGCGGAGTACAATTCACCCCTCCACTTT.

This clone was observed a few times. The V call is TRBV19, the J call TRBJ1-1, with 8 positions matching TRBD1. CDR3 size: 14 residues. V shed 6 bases and J 0 bases; nucleotides not matched to a gene: 3. Germline V gene lookup returns CDR1 LNHDA and CDR2 SQIVND (reference sequence). The CDR3 loop is CASSQTGVNTEAFF. The CDR3 DNA is TGTGCCAGTAGCCAGACAGGGGTGAACACTGAAGCTTTCTTT.

V gene TRBV7-9 combines with J gene TRBJ1-5, with D unresolved. The germline CDR1 and CDR2 sequences are SEHNR and FQNEAQ (reference sequence). CDR3 length: 15 amino acids. V was cut by 1 base and J by 5 bases, with 12 bases left in between. The DNA of the CDR3 is TGTGCCAGCAGCTTAGTGCTGGGAGAGGATCAGCCCCAGCATTTT. Protein: CASSLVLGEDQPQHF.

This clone showed up just a few times. The J gene is TRBJ1-2, the V gene TRBV4-3; D unresolved. CDR1 is LGHNA and CDR2 is YSLEER in the germline V gene. The CDR3 runs to 16 residues. V was clipped by 0 bases and J by 4 bases, with 15 bases between them. CDR3 nucleotides: TGCGCCAGCAGCCAAGATCGGGCCCGCGGGTTCTATGGCTACACCTTC. Protein product: CASSQDRARGFYGYTF.

Comment on this clone: Within the sample, other DNA sequences also encode this same CDR3. The chain employs TRBV5-6 and TRBJ2-1; no firm D call. Germline V gene lookup returns CDR1 SGHDT and CDR2 YYEEEE. Trimming cost V 0 bases and J 0 bases, with 7 bases left between them. The CDR3 covers 15 residues. The CDR3 DNA reads as TGTGCCAGCAGCTTGGGGGAATACTCCTACAATGAGCAGTTCTTC. Its protein product is CASSLGEYSYNEQFF.

This chain connects TRBV27 to TRBJ1-6; the D gene is possibly TRBD1 (5 bases). The CDR3 has 15 residues. Germline V gives CDR1 MNHEY, CDR2 SMNVEV (reference sequence). The V end lost 6 bases, the J end lost 4 bases, and 13 bases lay between the germline ends. The chain's CDR3 is CASRPTDRYNSPLHF. CDR3 nucleotide sequence: TGTGCCAGCAGACCGACAGACCGATATAATTCACCCCTCCACTTT.

This chain joins TRBV10-3 and TRBJ2-1; D is unclear. Trimming cost V 2 bases and J 15 bases, with 11 bases left between them. Germline V gene data show CDR1 as ENHRY and CDR2 as SYGVKD. The CDR3 extends over 11 amino acids. The chain's CDR3 is CAISEGGGMFF. CDR3 DNA sequence: TGTGCCATCAGTGAGGGCGGTGGTATGTTCTTC.

V and J are TRBV6-1 and TRBJ2-2; D is perhaps TRBD2 (5 bases). This CDR3 region has 15 residues. The germline V gene has CDR1 MNHNS and CDR2 SASEGT. The V end lost 7 bases, the J end lost 5 bases, and 17 bases lay between the germline ends. The CDR3 DNA reads as TGTGCCAGCATTCCCCTGGTGAGGGAAACCGGGGAGCTGTTTTTT. Protein sequence: CASIPLVRETGELFF.

The CDR3 here is CATSVRTSLFF. The DNA for the CDR3 is TGTGCCACCAGCGTTCGGACTAGCTTGTTCTTC. This sequence joins TRBV15 and TRBJ2-1, with 8 bases identical to TRBD2. This CDR3 is built from 11 residues. The trim removed 5 bases at V and 15 bases at J, leaving 6 bases unmatched. CDR1 and CDR2 from the germline V gene are LNHNV and YYDKDF (reference sequence).

The rearrangement joins TRBV11-3 to TRBJ2-1, with 7 bases lining up with TRBD2. Looked up from germline, CDR1 is SGHNT and CDR2 is YENEEA. The CDR3 covers 17 residues. The V segment lost 3 bases and the J segment 4 bases; nucleotides outside the gene matches: 12. The CDR3 DNA reads as TGTGCCAGCAGCTTGGCCAGAGGGACTACCTTATACAATGAGCAGTTCTTC. This translates into CASSLARGTTLYNEQFF.

This clone was counted only a few times. The gene calls are TRBV29-1 and TRBJ2-4; no definite D call. V was clipped by 6 bases and J by 2 bases, with 2 bases between them. Germline values: CDR1 SQVTM, CDR2 ANQGSEA. The CDR3 contains 10 residues. Here the CDR3 DNA reads TGCAGCGTAACCAAAAACATTCAGTACTTC. Its translation: CSVTKNIQYF.